One and the same sample provided the 21 T cell receptor beta chains below, sequenced in a study of beta chain features in type 1 diabetes. Of the isolated RNA, all was reverse transcribed, and so the sequenced material was expressed TCRB transcripts. TCRdb's copy holds only in-frame clones and misses some; the assay was immunoSEQ multiplex PCR. The sample lists 250,000 to 300,000 clones; 8% were seen once. Sequencing was done on a sample of central memory CD4+ T cells from blood. The receptor set was obtained from a woman between 18 and 29 years old in good health.

The CDR3 DNA reads TGTGCCAGCAGCTTCAAGCGGTCTAGCGGGGGATCACATGAGCAGTTCTTC. Its translation is CASSFKRSSGGSHEQFF. V gene TRBV7-9 combines with J gene TRBJ2-1; 10 positions agree with TRBD2. Germline lookup yields CDR1 SEHNR and CDR2 FQNEAQ (reference sequence). The CDR3 runs 17 residues. The J segment lost 8 bases and the V segment lost 3 bases, leaving 13 bases of the junction unmatched. Using reference TRBV7-9 and TRBJ2-1 for the parts outside the CDR3, the full variable domain is DTGVSQNPRHKITKRGQNVTFRCDPISEHNRLYWYRQTLGQGPEFLTYFQNEAQLEKSRLLSDRFSAERPKGSFSTLEIQRTEQGDSAMYLCASSFKRSSGGSHEQFFGPGTRLTVL.

The J gene is TRBJ2-5, the V gene TRBV15; 10 nucleotides line up with TRBD1. CDR1 and CDR2 (germline): LNHNV, YYDKDF (reference sequence). With V trimmed by 3 bases and J by 5 bases, 9 bases remained unmatched. CDR3 length: 16 residues. The CDR3, as DNA: TGTGCCACCAGCAGGATAAGACAGGGGGCACGGGAGACCCAGTACTTC. Translated: CATSRIRQGARETQYF.

This clone was counted at least ten times. This sequence joins TRBV7-2 and TRBJ2-6, with 7 bases aligning to TRBD2. V was pared by 5 bases and J by 4 bases, with 5 bases of the junction left unmatched. Looked up from germline, CDR1 is SGHTA and CDR2 is FQGNSA. This CDR3 is 15 amino acids long. The CDR3 bases are TGTGCCAGCAGCCTCCGGGAGGCAGGGGCCAACGTCCTGACTTTC. This codes for CASSLREAGANVLTF.

This clone was counted a few times. This chain uses TRBV28 with TRBJ1-2; 9 nucleotides line up with TRBD1. Germline-derived CDR1 and CDR2 are MDHEN and SYDVKM. The V segment lost 4 bases and the J segment 8 bases; nucleotides outside the gene matches: 5. This CDR3 has 13 residues. The CDR3, as DNA: TGTGCCAGCAGTTGGACAGGGGAGTACGGCTACACCTTC. It yields the protein CASSWTGEYGYTF.

This clone has a handful of counts. The chain links TRBV7-9 to TRBJ2-5; 7 bases are a match to TRBD1. The CDR3 sequence is 15 residues long. Germline CDR1 reads SEHNR; CDR2 reads FQNEAQ (reference sequence). J lost 1 base, V lost 4 bases, and 6 bases had no gene match. The CDR3 protein is CASSSRDSVQETQYF. In DNA, the CDR3 is TGTGCCAGCAGCTCTCGGGACAGCGTCCAAGAGACCCAGTACTTC. Filled out from reference TRBV7-9 and TRBJ2-5, the complete variable domain reads DTGVSQNPRHKITKRGQNVTFRCDPISEHNRLYWYRQTLGQGPEFLTYFQNEAQLEKSRLLSDRFSAERPKGSFSTLEIQRTEQGDSAMYLCASSSRDSVQETQYFGPGTRLLVL.

This clone has more than one count but fewer than ten. V gene TRBV5-8 combines with J gene TRBJ1-1; D is uncertain. Germline-derived CDR1 and CDR2 are SGHTS and YDEGEE. The CDR3 spans 13 residues. With 0 bases removed from V and 4 bases from J, the gap between germline ends came to 7 bases. The CDR3 coding sequence is TGTGCCAGCAGCTTGGGAGGTAGCACTGAAGCTTTCTTT. Residues: CASSLGGSTEAFF.

J is TRBJ1-2 and V is TRBV7-2, with TRBD1 matching over 9 bases. V was pared by 5 bases and J by 1 base, with 5 bases of the junction left unmatched. Germline CDR1 and CDR2: SGHTA and FQGNSA. The CDR3 is made up of 15 amino acids. The CDR3 region has the DNA TGTGCCAGCAGCACCACAGGGGGCATTAACTATGGCTACACCTTC. As protein: CASSTTGGINYGYTF.

V usage is TRBV2 and J usage is TRBJ2-2; D call uncertain. Looked up from germline, CDR1 is SNHLY and CDR2 is FYNNEI. Trimming took 2 bases from V and 1 from J, leaving 8 bases between them. The CDR3 runs to 15 residues. CDR3 residues: CASSERRLNTGELFF. CDR3 in DNA: TGTGCCAGCAGTGAAAGGCGCCTGAACACCGGGGAGCTGTTTTTT.

This clone appeared a few times. The chain combines TRBV5-1 with TRBJ2-1; 10 nucleotides align to TRBD2. V lost 5 bases to trimming and J lost 5 bases; unmatched junction nucleotides: 4. The CDR3 is 14 amino acids. The germline gives CDR1 SGHRS, CDR2 YFSETQ. The CDR3 DNA follows: TGCGCCAGCAGTCTAGCGGGGGAAAACAATGAGCAGTTCTTC. It translates to CASSLAGENNEQFF.

This clone was found a few times. The rearrangement uses TRBV25-1 and TRBJ1-6; D remains unclear. The CDR3 has 16 amino acids. Germline values: CDR1 MGHDK, CDR2 SYGVNS. Trimming stripped 2 bases from V and 6 bases from J, with 14 bases between. CDR3 DNA sequence: TGTGCCAGCAGTGAAGGAAGTGGTCTCGGTAATTCACCCCTCCACTTT. This sequence encodes CASSEGSGLGNSPLHF.

This clone has just a few counts. The V call is TRBV7-6, the J call TRBJ2-5; 11 nucleotides match TRBD2. CDR1 SGHVS and CDR2 FNYEAQ come from the germline V gene. The junction had 9 bases not matched to a gene; V was cut back by 5 bases and J by 4 bases. There are 16 residues in the CDR3. The CDR3 region is CASSLRLAGGPETQYF. CDR3 nucleotide sequence: TGTGCCAGCAGCCTCCGCTTAGCGGGGGGGCCAGAGACCCAGTACTTC.

This clone was recorded a few times. This chain joins TRBV28 and TRBJ2-3, with D perhaps matching TRBD2 (7 bases). Trimming took off 8 bases at V and 1 base at J, with 16 bases between the two ends. CDR3 length: 15 residues. Per the germline V gene, CDR1 is MDHEN and CDR2 is SYDVKM. The chain's CDR3 is CASSFSGGRTDTQYF. The CDR3 bases are TGTGCCAGCTCATTTTCCGGGGGGCGCACAGATACGCAGTATTTT.

The table lists this clone with a few counts. The chain is built from TRBV11-2 and TRBJ2-7; D gene ambiguous. Germline V gene sequence: CDR1 SGHAT, CDR2 FQNNGV. The V gene lost 2 bases and the J gene lost 3 bases, with 5 bases spanning the gap. The CDR3 sequence is 12 residues long. The DNA of the CDR3 is TGTGCCAGCAGCTTATTGGGCTACGAGCAGTACGTC. This sequence encodes CASSLLGYEQYV.

V usage is TRBV5-1 and J usage is TRBJ2-7, with D maybe TRBD1 (6 bases). Germline V gene lookup returns CDR1 SGHRS and CDR2 YFSETQ. V was cut by 1 base and J by 0 bases, with 11 bases left in between. The CDR3 is 15 residues long. CDR3 sequence (DNA): TGCGCCAGCAGCTTGCTGACAGGAAGCTCCTACGAGCAGTACGTC. Its protein is CASSLLTGSSYEQYV.

Concerning this clone: At one boundary the junction diverges from the germline segment, which might be a read error. This chain joins TRBV2 and TRBJ1-3; D unclear. The germline V gene encodes CDR1 SNHLY and CDR2 FYNNEI. The length of the CDR3 is 12 residues. The CDR3 protein is CASSGQVGRPNF. In DNA, the CDR3 is TGTGCCAGCAGTGGCCAGGTTGGACGCCCTAATTTT.

The V and J genes are TRBV7-2 and TRBJ2-7; tentatively, D is TRBD1 (6 bases). The CDR3 has 13 residues. The V end was cut by 2 bases, the J end by 4 bases, with 9 bases between. Germline CDR1 and CDR2: SGHTA and FQGNSA. The CDR3 sequence: CASSLRTDYEQYF. As DNA, the CDR3 is TGTGCCAGCAGCTTACGGACAGATTACGAGCAGTACTTC. The whole variable domain, filled in from reference TRBV7-2 and TRBJ2-7, reads GAGVSQSPSNKVTEKGKDVELRCDPISGHTALYWYRQSLGQGLEFLIYFQGNSAPDKSGLPSDRFSAERTGGSVSTLTIQRTQQEDSAVYLCASSLRTDYEQYFGPGTRLTVT.

The chain joins TRBV4-3 to TRBJ1-4; D possibly corresponds to TRBD1 (5 bases). Germline CDR1 reads LGHNA; CDR2 reads YSLEER. V was cut by 3 bases and J by 8 bases, with 10 bases left in between. This CDR3 contains 13 residues. CDR3 nucleotides: TGCGCCAGCAGCCAGCAGGGTAGCGAAAAACTGTTTTTT. It encodes CASSQQGSEKLFF.

This clone was detected only a few times. V gene TRBV6-5 combines with J gene TRBJ1-1, with TRBD1 matching 9 bases. The CDR3 runs 15 residues. Unmatched junction bases numbered 5, after V lost 6 bases and J lost 0 bases. Germline values: CDR1 MNHEY, CDR2 SVGAGI. The CDR3 sequence: CASRRTGAMNTEAFF. In nucleotides, the CDR3 is TGTGCCAGCAGGAGGACAGGGGCCATGAACACTGAAGCTTTCTTT.

Only a few counts were recorded for this clone. The genes are TRBV27 and TRBJ2-7; a possible D gene is TRBD2 (6 bases). The CDR3 covers 13 residues. Trimming stripped 6 bases from V and 2 bases from J, with 11 bases between. Germline CDR1 and CDR2: MNHEY and SMNVEV (reference sequence). The CDR3 nucleotides read TGTGCCAGCAGGCAGGGAGGCCCCTACGAGCAGTACGTC. Translation gives CASRQGGPYEQYV.

This clone was found a few times. The chain recombines TRBV19 with TRBJ2-6; 11 bases fit TRBD1. From germline, CDR1 is LNHDA and CDR2 SQIVND (reference sequence). V dropped 7 bases and J dropped 4; count of bases not matched to a gene: 9. The CDR3 covers 17 residues. CDR3 sequence reads: CASISDRGRIGANVLTF. DNA of the CDR3: TGTGCCAGTATTTCGGACAGGGGGCGCATAGGGGCCAACGTCCTGACTTTC.

This clone was seen more than once but under ten times. The CDR3 protein is CASRRDRRDTQYF. The CDR3 DNA reads TGTGCCAGCAGAAGGGACAGACGAGATACGCAGTATTTT. The chain employs TRBV9 and TRBJ2-3, with 7 bases aligning to TRBD1. The CDR3 is 13 residues long. CDR1 is SGDLS and CDR2 is YYNGEE in the germline V gene. After removal of 5 bases from V and 5 bases from J, the junction contained 5 bases not matched to a gene.